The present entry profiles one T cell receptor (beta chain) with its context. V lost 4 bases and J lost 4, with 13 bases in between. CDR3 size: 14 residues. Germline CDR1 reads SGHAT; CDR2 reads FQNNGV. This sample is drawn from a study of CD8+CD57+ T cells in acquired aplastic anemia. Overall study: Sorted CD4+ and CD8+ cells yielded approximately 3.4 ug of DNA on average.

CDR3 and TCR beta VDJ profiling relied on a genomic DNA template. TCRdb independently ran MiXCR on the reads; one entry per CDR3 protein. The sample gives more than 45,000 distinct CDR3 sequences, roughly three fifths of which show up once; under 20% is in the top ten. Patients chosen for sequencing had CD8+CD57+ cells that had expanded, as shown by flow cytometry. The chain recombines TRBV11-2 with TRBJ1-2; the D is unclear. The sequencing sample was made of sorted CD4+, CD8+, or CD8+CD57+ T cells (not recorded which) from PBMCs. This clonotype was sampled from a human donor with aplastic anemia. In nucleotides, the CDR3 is TGTGCCAGCAGCTATCGGCAGGCACCCTATGGCTACACCTTC. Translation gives CASSYRQAPYGYTF.